A selection of T cell receptor beta chains follows, all from one sample in a study of OX40 agonist ivuxolimab in advanced cancers. Data came from immunoSEQ multiplex PCR; TCRdb stores just in-frame clones and leaves some out. The table includes 83,000 or so clones, 90% detected once. The source material was CD4+ or CD8+ T cells sorted from blood, sampled in a trial of the OX40 agonist ivuxolimab. These receptors were obtained from an adult with an advanced solid tumor such as melanoma, head and neck, liver or kidney cancer. Each CDR3 is given with its conserved first and last residue. Fields, in order: V gene, J gene, CDR3 protein.

>TRBV5-4|TRBJ2-7
CASSLADSPNEQYF
>TRBV6-5|TRBJ2-1
CASSVDRGSYNEQFF
>TRBV28|TRBJ2-5
CASSLGTGQETQYF
>TRBV28|TRBJ1-1
CASSPRTSGYTEAFF
>TRBV4-3|TRBJ2-1
CASSQVFPSPEGEQFF
>TRBV18|TRBJ1-2
CASSPSGQAYGYTF
>TRBV28|TRBJ2-7
CASSLGDRGQEYF
>TRBV6-5|TRBJ2-7
CASRPGQSSYEQYF
>TRBV7-9|TRBJ2-5
CASSSGTLMQETQYF
>TRBV6-1|TRBJ2-7
CASSDRWDSEQYF
>TRBV6-4|TRBJ2-3
CASSDGRTGADTQYF
>TRBV28|TRBJ2-7
CASSLEGEVPYEQYF
>TRBV6-5|TRBJ2-5
CASRMAAVETQYF
>TRBV7-2|TRBJ2-3
CASSPRRGQGSTDTQYF
>TRBV7-9|TRBJ2-2
CASRDGTGGLNTGELFF
>TRBV7-8|TRBJ2-7
CASSSGGKSYEQYF
>TRBV28|TRBJ2-1
CASSFVGVWLSEQFF
>TRBV4-1|TRBJ2-1
CASSQGGGSYNEQFF
>TRBV9|TRBJ2-3
CASSPIASDTQYF
>TRBV19|TRBJ2-3
CASTQGDTQYF
>TRBV11-3|TRBJ1-1
CASSSTAQIMVEAFF
>TRBV10-3|TRBJ2-2
CAISESLNTGELFF
>TRBV7-2|TRBJ2-3
CASSLDFGFYTQYF
>TRBV6-1|TRBJ2-6
CASREGGSGANVLTF
>TRBV6-5|TRBJ1-2
CASGRGYYYGYTF
>TRBV5-1|TRBJ2-3
CASSLEGRDSTDTQYF
>TRBV5-1|TRBJ1-3
CASSLAGGQTGNTIYF